Shown below are 8 T cell receptor beta chains from a single sample sequenced in a study of T cell responses to AZD1222 COVID-19 vaccine (dated by TCRdb to the early 2020s). What the time point label conveys for this sample: about 28 days (+/-7) after the second vaccine dose. The method was the immunoSEQ multiplex PCR assay. Here the immuneACCESS table is served through TCRdb, limited to in-frame sequences with V and J called. Missing clones are a known gap in these copies; in checked studies unresolved V genes cover under half, and the rest lacks a known reason. This sample has 7,500 to 9,000 clones in its table, and around 89% of those were observed once. In total, the top ten clones hold under 8% of the sample. Here the sequenced sample was peripheral blood, taken 28 days after the second AZD1222 dose. The receptors derive from an adult who received the AZD1222 COVID-19 vaccine.

The chain combines TRBV3-1 (or the pseudogene TRBV3-2) with TRBJ1-5; 10 nucleotides line up with TRBD1. Per germline, CDR1 LGHDT and CDR2 YNNKEL (reference sequence). Trimming cost V 2 bases and J 11 bases; bases outside gene matches: 6. The CDR3 has 14 amino acids. The CDR3 nucleotides read TGTGCCAGCAGCCAAACGGGGACAGGGGAGTCCCAGCATTTT. It is translated as CASSQTGTGESQHF.

The chain joins TRBV12-3 or TRBV12-4 to TRBJ1-5; 7 nucleotides line up with TRBD1. The CDR3 length is 13 residues. The V gene end was trimmed by 6 bases and the J gene end by 6 bases; junction bases not matched to a gene: 5. CDR3 protein: CASSIQGIQPQHF. DNA of the CDR3: TGTGCCAGCAGCATACAGGGGATTCAGCCCCAGCATTTT.

The J gene is TRBJ1-2, the V gene TRBV29-1, with D unresolved. The CDR3 runs 13 residues. The V gene's germline CDR1 is SQVTM and CDR2 ANQGSEA. Trimming removed 1 base from V and 5 bases from J, with 11 bases in between. This CDR3 reads CSVEGVTGYGYTF. The DNA of the CDR3 is TGCAGCGTTGAAGGGGTGACGGGTTATGGCTACACCTTC.

The DNA for the CDR3 is TGTGCCAGCAGCCGGGCTACAGGGGCCAAGGGCGGAAAACTGTTTTTT. Its translation is CASSRATGAKGGKLFF. This chain joins TRBV3-1 (or the pseudogene TRBV3-2) and TRBJ1-4, with 7 bases identical to TRBD1. This CDR3 is built from 16 residues. Germline V gives CDR1 LGHDT, CDR2 YNNKEL (reference sequence). Trimming cost V 4 bases and J 10 bases; bases outside gene matches: 15.

The rearrangement uses TRBV5-1 and TRBJ1-6; 7 bases are a match to TRBD1. The CDR3 length is 14 residues. Germline CDR1 is SGHRS and CDR2 is YFSETQ. V was clipped by 3 bases and J by 10 bases; unmatched bases: 7. CDR3 protein: CASSWRTGGSPLHF. CDR3 bases: TGCGCCAGCAGCTGGCGGACAGGCGGCTCACCCCTCCACTTT.

The chain joins TRBV29-1 to TRBJ1-2; D is possibly TRBD1 (6 bases). This CDR3 is 11 amino acids long. The V end was cut by 4 bases, the J end by 5 bases, with 8 bases between. Germline V gives CDR1 SQVTM, CDR2 ANQGSEA. CDR3 nucleotide sequence: TGCAGCGTTGGGACAGATTATGGCTACACCTTC. Translating it yields CSVGTDYGYTF.

The CDR3 region is CATEPGQGVYNEQFF. The CDR3 DNA reads TGTGCCACCGAGCCGGGACAGGGGGTTTACAATGAGCAGTTCTTC. This rearrangement joins TRBV7-8 to TRBJ2-1, with 11 nucleotides matching TRBD1. The germline V gene encodes CDR1 SGHVS and CDR2 FQNEAQ. This CDR3 spans 15 amino acids. V was pared by 10 bases and J by 4 bases, with 9 bases of the junction left unmatched.

The V and J genes are TRBV19 and TRBJ2-7; TRBD2 agrees at 12 bases. Germline values: CDR1 LNHDA, CDR2 SQIVND (reference sequence). Trimming removed 7 bases from V and 1 base from J; junction bases left unmatched: 11. The CDR3 extends over 17 amino acids. The CDR3 region is CASTARAGLAGSYEQYF. The CDR3 region has the DNA TGTGCCAGTACCGCCAGGGCAGGACTAGCGGGATCCTACGAGCAGTACTTC.